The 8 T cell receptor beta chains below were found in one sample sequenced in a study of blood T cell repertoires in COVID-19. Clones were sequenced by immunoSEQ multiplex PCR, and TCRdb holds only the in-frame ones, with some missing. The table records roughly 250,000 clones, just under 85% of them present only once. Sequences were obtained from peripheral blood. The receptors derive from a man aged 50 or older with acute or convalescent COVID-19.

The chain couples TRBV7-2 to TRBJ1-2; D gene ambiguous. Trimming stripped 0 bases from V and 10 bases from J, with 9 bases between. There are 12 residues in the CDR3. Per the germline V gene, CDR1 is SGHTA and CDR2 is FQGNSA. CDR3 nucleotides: TGTGCCAGCAGCTTAGCGCGCCAGGCCTACACCTTC. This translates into CASSLARQAYTF.

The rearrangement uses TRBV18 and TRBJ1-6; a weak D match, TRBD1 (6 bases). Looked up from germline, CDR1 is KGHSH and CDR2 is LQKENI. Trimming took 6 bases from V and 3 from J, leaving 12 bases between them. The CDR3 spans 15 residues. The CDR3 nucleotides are TGTGCCAGCTCGACCGGGACACGCTATAATTCACCCCTCCACTTT. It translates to CASSTGTRYNSPLHF.

CDR3 amino acids: CASSDLVRNTGELFF. The CDR3, as DNA: TGTGCCAGCAGTGATTTGGTCAGAAACACCGGGGAGCTGTTTTTT. The rearrangement joins TRBV2 to TRBJ2-2, with unresolved D. V gave up 3 bases and J gave up 2 bases, with 10 bases separating them. Per germline, CDR1 SNHLY and CDR2 FYNNEI. CDR3 length: 15 residues.

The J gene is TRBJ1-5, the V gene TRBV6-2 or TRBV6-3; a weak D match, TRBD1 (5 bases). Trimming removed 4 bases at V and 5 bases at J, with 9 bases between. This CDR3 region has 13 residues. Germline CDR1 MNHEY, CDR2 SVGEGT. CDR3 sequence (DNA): TGTGCCAGCAGTTTGGTGGGGCATCAGCCCCAGCATTTT. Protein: CASSLVGHQPQHF.

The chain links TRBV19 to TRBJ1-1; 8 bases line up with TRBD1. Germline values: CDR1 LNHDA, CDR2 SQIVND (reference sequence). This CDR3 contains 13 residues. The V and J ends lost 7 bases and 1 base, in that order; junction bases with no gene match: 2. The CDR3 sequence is CASTGTGNTEAFF. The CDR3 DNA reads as TGTGCCAGTACCGGGACAGGGAACACTGAAGCTTTCTTT. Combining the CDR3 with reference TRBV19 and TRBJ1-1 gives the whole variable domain DGGITQSPKYLFRKEGQNVTLSCEQNLNHDAMYWYRQDPGQGLRLIYYSQIVNDFQKGDIAEGYSVSREKKESFPLTVTSAQKNPTAFYLCASTGTGNTEAFFGQGTRLTVV.

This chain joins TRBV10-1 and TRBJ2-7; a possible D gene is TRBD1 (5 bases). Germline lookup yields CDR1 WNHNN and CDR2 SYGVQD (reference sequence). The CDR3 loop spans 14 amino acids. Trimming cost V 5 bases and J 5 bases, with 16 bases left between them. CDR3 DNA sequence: TGCGCCAGCAGTACATCTCAGGGTCGGAACGAGCAGTACTTC. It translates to CASSTSQGRNEQYF.

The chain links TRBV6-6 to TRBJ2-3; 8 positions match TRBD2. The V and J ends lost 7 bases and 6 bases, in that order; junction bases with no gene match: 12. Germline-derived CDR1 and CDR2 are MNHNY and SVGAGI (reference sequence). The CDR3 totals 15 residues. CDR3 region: CASIRESGSLDTQYF. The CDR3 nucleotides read TGTGCCAGCATACGGGAAAGCGGGAGTCTTGATACGCAGTATTTT.

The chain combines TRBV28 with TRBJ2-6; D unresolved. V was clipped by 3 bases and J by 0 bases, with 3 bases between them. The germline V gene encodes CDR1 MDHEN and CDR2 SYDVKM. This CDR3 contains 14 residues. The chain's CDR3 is CASSLASGANVLTF. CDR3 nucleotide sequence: TGTGCCAGCAGTTTGGCCTCTGGGGCCAACGTCCTGACTTTC. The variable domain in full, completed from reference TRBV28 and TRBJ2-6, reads DVKVTQSSRYLVKRTGEKVFLECVQDMDHENMFWYRQDPGLGLRLIYFSYDVKMKEKGDIPEGYSVSREKKERFSLILESASTNQTSMYLCASSLASGANVLTFGAGSRLTVL.